This note documents a single T cell receptor (beta chain) sequence. It lacks a known antigen. Per-base qualities were not stored, and no clone one base away is much larger. The cohort comprised approximately 700 healthy bone marrow donors. Cohort members were all nominally healthy when sampled, although unrecorded immune exposures were likely present. The donor tested CMV seronegative, placing the donor among the 300 to 400 seronegative members of the cohort. Every donor gave a peripheral blood sample, and the peripheral blood mononuclear cells from that sample were used for TCR beta sequencing. Genomic DNA extraction from the blood cell samples was performed with the Qiagen DNeasy Blood Extraction Kit. This specimen comes from a study of cytomegalovirus exposure and HLA in healthy donors (dated by TCRdb to between 2016 and 2019). For context, the study as a whole: An earlier analysis of approximately 640 of the donors reported more than 250 Gb of sequence data and 100 million to 140 million unique TCR beta sequences from about 179 million T cells. Roughly 300 gigabases of sequencing data and around 88 million unique TCR sequences made up an early release that covered approximately 700 HLA-typed donors. Of the approximately 400 genotyped donors, roughly 85% fell in the genetic ancestry cluster associated with self-reported Caucasian donors. The study was designed to test whether signatures of past pathogen exposure could be identified by cataloging public T cell receptors. The study used immunosequencing to profile the T cell repertoires of 666 subjects and linked those repertoires to cytomegalovirus serostatus. Besides the first cohort of more than 650 subjects, a separate validation cohort made up of over 95 different subjects was used. To predict cytomegalovirus infection status, the study combined high-throughput TCR immunosequencing, statistical association of individual TCRs with disease status, and machine learning. In a later analysis, previously published TCR beta repertoires from 550 to 750 donors were re-analyzed and high-resolution HLA genotyping was added so that TCR occurrence patterns could be studied. The later analysis used no new phenotypic data to find candidate immune exposures, relying instead on TCR beta sequences and their occurrence across donors. In an earlier analysis of roughly 540 of the donors, high-throughput TCR beta sequencing was used to judge whether each TCR beta V gene segment behaved as functional or pseudogenic. Donor age, sex, ethnicity and CMV serostatus were compiled alongside the repertoire data. A later genetic analysis used genome-wide SNP genotypes for about 55% of the 666 donors, treating that subset as a discovery cohort. Every repertoire in the discovery cohort had been generated on one and the same sequencing platform. HLA typing included class I and class II loci at four-digit resolution. Typing coverage differed by locus: A, B, C, DRB1 and DQB1 were typed in about 629-630 donors, DQA1 in approximately 520, DPA1 in some 610, and DPB1 in 400 to 480. Because of strong linkage in the cohort, roughly five DR-DQ haplotypes were treated as single units for association and clustering. On average, roughly 240,000 unique TCR beta nucleotide sequences were sequenced per donor among 398 genotyped donors of the cohort, with roughly 18% of those sequences being non-productive.

Study-wide conclusions, independent of this receptor: The study listed 150 to 200 TCR beta chains as associated with cytomegalovirus. Because some donors lacked HLA typing at each locus, the association tests relied only on the typed subset. Most CMV-associated TCR beta chains appeared to be HLA-restricted in a later analysis, and the HLA associations seemed to be driven largely by CMV exposure. Because counts were too low, seventeen rarely observed V segments, including chromosome 9 orphons, were excluded from the earlier analysis of some 590 of the donors. In both the original and validation cohorts, the classifier was reported to diagnose cytomegalovirus status with high specificity and sensitivity. The authors suggested that the approach could potentially be extended to other disease states and immunological phenotypes. Correlated functional status among segregating V segments might be attributable to linkage disequilibrium, but an unknown experimental factor could not be ruled out. A cluster of highly shared sequence variants was judged likely to be a technical artifact of the sequencing pipeline. Several of the top co-occurrence clusters appeared to be linked to parvovirus B19, influenza, CMV and Epstein-Barr virus, according to a later analysis. Most TCR sequences were observed very rarely across donors, whereas some public TCRs were present in many individuals. A few of the identified cytomegalovirus-associated TCR beta chains were confirmed in vitro to be specific for cytomegalovirus antigens. Roughly uniform sequencing depth across donors was assumed in presence/absence analyses, although this assumption may not hold. An earlier analysis of 587 of the donors showed that most TCR beta V segments appeared in productive rearrangements either about 90% or about 30% of the time, which broadly matched IMGT annotations. Strong co-occurrence of HLA alleles, especially DR and DQ, made assigning TCR associations to individual alleles difficult. Specific HLA alleles were associated with 16,951 TCR beta sequences at a false discovery rate of 0.05 in a later analysis. A further reported finding was that TCR beta sequences accurately predicted the HLA-A and HLA-B alleles for most subjects in the first cohort. A later genetic analysis reported fewer N-insertions in productive TCRs among donors in an Asian-associated ancestry cluster than the approximately 700-donor mean. In a later genetic analysis, a missense DCLRE1C variant was associated with V-gene and J-gene trimming of TCR beta chains, and the association was replicated in an independent cohort. The 87-base-pair reads could not distinguish some IMGT-functional V segments, including TRBV6-2 and TRBV6-3, so those segments were excluded. Immune exposure information for the cohort was limited to CMV serostatus. A later analysis found that HLA-associated TCR beta chains were more clonally expanded and had lower generation probabilities than equally common non-associated chains. This cohort had only TCR beta chains sequenced, and the lack of alpha or paired-chain data limited which features could be detected. In a later analysis, the rate of TCR association differed among HLA loci, with DRB1 alleles having the most associated TCRs and HLA-C alleles having the fewest.

Library generation was performed with the immunoSEQ multiplex PCR assay. The multiplex PCR relied on a mix of 60 forward primers for TCR Vbeta segments and 13 reverse primers for TCR Jbeta segments. Amplification of the CDR3 region of rearranged TCR beta genes was performed with a multiplex PCR assay on genomic DNA. The amplified TCR beta libraries were sequenced on the Illumina HiSeq System as 87-base-pair reads. The source study handled its data this way. In a later analysis, roughly 80 million unique TCR beta chains were counted across the roughly 670 repertoires, and roughly 11 million of these chains were shared by at least two donors. Raw reads were error-corrected and collapsed into unique sequences with a nearest-neighbor algorithm that merged closely related sequences to remove PCR and sequencing errors. To assign V, D and J gene segments, CDR3 sequences were aligned to IMGT reference sequences. Each retained sequence needed at least a six-nucleotide match to both a V gene segment and a J gene segment. Rearrangements were called productive when the CDR3 lacked stop codons and stayed in frame with V and J; all others were non-productive. CDR3 was defined by IMGT convention, running from the second conserved V-encoded cysteine to the conserved J-encoded phenylalanine. The earlier analysis of approximately 500 of the donors excluded sequences that lacked an unambiguous match to a single V gene segment. In an earlier analysis of a few hundred of the donors, V segments were called functional above 56.7% productive rearrangements and were called segregating when the between-donor standard deviation exceeded 5%. A statistical classification framework was built for diagnosing cytomegalovirus status from the catalog of TCR beta chain sequences. In a later analysis, TCR nucleotide sequences were compared against IMGT/GENE-DB human TR gene sequences so that V and J genes could be assigned. In a later analysis, CDR3 sequences and most-parsimonious VDJ recombination scenarios were assigned using the TCRdist pipeline. In a later analysis, each TCR beta chain was defined by its CDR3 amino acid sequence together with its V-gene family, and reads lacking a unique V-gene family were excluded. As a way to deal with suspected cross-contamination and a sequencing artifact, a later analysis dropped under 600 nucleotide sequences that were highly shared and had low generation probability. In a later analysis, a clonal expansion index was calculated for each public chain from normalized within-repertoire ranks of inferred template counts. A later analysis computed generation probabilities with a VDJ recombination model fitted to out-of-frame rearrangements, and checked the results against IGoR. In a later analysis, TCR-TCR, TCR-HLA and TCR-CMV co-occurrence was scored with hypergeometric tests, and a repertoire-size bias correction was applied to TCR pairs. A later analysis estimated false discovery rates by permuting HLA or CMV assignments 20 times. In a later analysis, co-occurring TCRs were grouped with DBSCAN, and TCRdist sequence similarity was added when clustering was performed within HLA-allele-positive subsets. Repertoires with fewer than 30,000 or more than 120,000 public chains, plus five repertoires with anomalous nucleotide sharing, were excluded from co-occurrence clustering. Imported from immuneACCESS, the table was reduced by TCRdb to in-frame sequences with V and J called. These copies leave out some clones; in studies compared against another copy, an unresolved V gene accounts for under half, and the cause of the remainder is not known. That table is the source of V, J and clone size, and D and trimming were worked out from the DNA. Recorded for this sample are about 63,000 clones; under 85% of them occurred a single time. Of the sample, 5% to 7% falls within the top ten clones.

From the cysteine up to the phenylalanine, the CDR3 has a length of 18 residues. Left in the record is the CDR3 DNA by itself, 54 bases read in frame from the first base. V trim: 0 bases; J trim: 2 bases; unmatched bases: 7. Based on the germline V gene, the CDR1 and CDR2 sequences are SGDLS and YYNGEE. Sequences were obtained from PBMCs. This sequence uses TRBV9 and TRBJ2-3; 12 nucleotides in the junction match TRBD1. This receptor was identified in a man aged 45-65 years in good health and CMV-seronegative. Read as DNA, the sequence is TGTGCCAGCAGCGTAGGGGACAGGGGGCGCAGAATCACAGATACGCAGTATTTT. This translates into CASSVGDRGRRITDTQYF.